One and the same sample provided the 10 T cell receptor beta chains below, sequenced in a study of T-cell memory formation after mild COVID-19 (dated by TCRdb to the early 2020s). Libraries were built with 5' RACE. Sequencing took place on an Illumina NovaSeq 6000. TCRdb handled the public reads itself, with Q25 trimming in fastp and clone calling in MiXCR, and kept productive beta chains. Identical CDR3 proteins give one entry, which carries the most common genes and DNA. The sample includes some 210,000 distinct CDR3 sequences, with about a sixth observed a single time. Of the sample, roughly 2.3% falls within the top ten clones. The sample was PBMCs or a T cell subset sorted from them (not recorded which). The origin of the receptors is an adult woman who had mild COVID-19 (a few samples of this study predate the infection). The sample titles of this study are shuffled in the database, so cell type and time point are left out; the donor was told from shared clones.

A few counts support this clonotype. The V and J genes are TRBV15 and TRBJ1-5; no clear D. This CDR3 spans 13 amino acids. Trimming removed 0 bases from V and 7 bases from J, with 7 bases in between. CDR1 and CDR2 from the germline V gene are LNHNV and YYDKDF (reference sequence). This CDR3 is CATSRDPGQPQHF. CDR3 in DNA: TGTGCCACCAGCAGAGACCCGGGGCAGCCCCAGCATTTT.

This clonotype was seen many times. This chain connects TRBV7-3 to TRBJ2-3; no reliable D call. This CDR3 has 15 amino acids. CDR1 is SGHTA and CDR2 is FQGTGA in the germline V gene. Trimming took 2 bases from V and 6 from J, leaving 15 bases between them. The CDR3 bases are TGTGCCAGCAGCTTAGTCCCGGGTGCCTGGGATACGCAGTATTTT. Residues: CASSLVPGAWDTQYF.

This clonotype has ten or more counts. The V call is TRBV12-3 or TRBV12-4, the J call TRBJ2-7; D is perhaps TRBD2 (6 bases). Trimming took 3 bases from V and 4 from J, leaving 7 bases between them. This CDR3 is built from 12 residues. CDR3 sequence (DNA): TGTGCCAGCAGTTTCGGAGGGTACGAGCAGTACTTC. Its translation is CASSFGGYEQYF.

This clonotype came up a few times. The chain combines TRBV5-1 with TRBJ1-6; D not resolved. The ends were cut back, 5 bases at V and 7 bases at J, with 7 bases in the middle. The CDR3 length is 12 residues. Germline V CDR1 and CDR2: SGHRS, YFSETQ. CDR3 in DNA: TGCGCCAGCAGGACATTAAATTCACCCCTCCACTTT. Translation gives CASRTLNSPLHF. Using reference TRBV5-1 and TRBJ1-6 for the parts outside the CDR3, the full variable domain is KAGVTQTPRYLIKTRGQQVTLSCSPISGHRSVSWYQQTPGQGLQFLFEYFSETQRNKGNFPGRFSGRQFSNSRSEMNVSTLELGDSALYLCASRTLNSPLHFGNGTRLTVT.

This clonotype was recorded many times. This sequence joins TRBV4-3 and TRBJ2-1; D unclear. Germline V gene sequence: CDR1 LGHNA, CDR2 YSLEER. Trimming cost V 0 bases and J 6 bases, with 12 bases left between them. The CDR3 length is 15 residues. CDR3 sequence: CASSQDIRVGNEQFF. CDR3 DNA sequence: TGCGCCAGCAGCCAAGATATCCGCGTTGGCAATGAGCAGTTCTTC.

This clonotype was seen repeatedly, ten times or more. The chain uses TRBV20-1 and TRBJ2-2; the match to TRBD2 covers 15 bases. The germline CDR1 and CDR2 sequences are DFQATT and SNEGSKA (reference sequence). Trimming cost V 2 bases and J 0 bases; bases outside gene matches: 13. The CDR3 spans 21 residues. In nucleotides, the CDR3 is TGCAGTGCTAGAAGTATCCCGGGACTAGCGGGAGGACCACCGAACACCGGGGAGCTGTTTTTT. It specifies CSARSIPGLAGGPPNTGELFF.

This clonotype appeared a few times. The V and J genes are TRBV5-1 and TRBJ2-1; the match to TRBD1 covers 8 bases. V lost 4 bases, J lost 0 bases, and 3 bases stayed unmatched. The V gene's germline CDR1 is SGHRS and CDR2 YFSETQ. The CDR3 is 15 amino acids. The CDR3 DNA reads as TGCGCCAGCAGCGCAACAGGGGGCTCCTACAATGAGCAGTTCTTC. Residues: CASSATGGSYNEQFF.

This clonotype was seen once. This chain joins TRBV18 and TRBJ1-1; D gene ambiguous. Between the trimmed V and J ends, which lost 3 bases and 6 bases, there was a span of 17 bases. This CDR3 is 15 amino acids long. The germline gives CDR1 KGHSH, CDR2 LQKENI. The CDR3 region has the DNA TGTGCCAGCTCACCCTCAAGGGCAGGTGGGCCTGAAGCTTTCTTT. Translation gives CASSPSRAGGPEAFF.

This clonotype was seen at least ten times. The V gene is TRBV5-1, the J gene TRBJ2-7; D remains unclear. The V end lost 0 bases, the J end lost 0 bases, and 7 bases lay between the germline ends. The CDR3 covers 14 residues. The germline V gene has CDR1 SGHRS and CDR2 YFSETQ. Here the CDR3 reads CASSLGQSSYEQYF. CDR3 coding DNA: TGCGCCAGCAGCTTGGGGCAAAGCTCCTACGAGCAGTACTTC.

The chain employs TRBV3-1 and TRBJ1-2; D gene ambiguous. With 4 bases removed from V and 9 bases from J, the gap between germline ends came to 12 bases. Per germline, CDR1 LGHDT and CDR2 YNNKEL (reference sequence). The CDR3 is 12 amino acids. CDR3 in DNA: TGTGCCAGCAGCCTCGAGGGCAGGAGCTACACCTTC. Protein product: CASSLEGRSYTF.